This passage covers 17 T cell receptor beta chains from one sample sequenced in a study of identical twins. One entry per CDR3 protein results from TCRdb running MiXCR on the 5' RACE reads. Of under 900,000 distinct CDR3 sequences in the sample, around 12% are singletons; the top ten hold around 1.5%. The same data also contributed to another study, on yellow fever vaccine responses in identical twins.

Sample: PBMCs. Every receptor here comes from a woman in her late teens or twenties in good health.

This clonotype was counted a few times. V usage is TRBV14 and J usage is TRBJ1-1; 9 nucleotides agree with TRBD1. CDR1 and CDR2 from the germline V gene are SGHDN and FVKESK. The length of the CDR3 is 15 residues. The J segment lost 6 bases and the V segment lost 5 bases, leaving 10 bases of the junction unmatched. The CDR3 bases are TGTGCCAGCAGCACCCGGACAGGGGATGGGGCTGAAGCTTTCTTT. This codes for CASSTRTGDGAEAFF.

This chain links TRBV20-1 with TRBJ2-7; TRBD2 matches 7 bases. The J segment lost 5 bases and the V segment lost 3 bases, leaving 7 bases of the junction unmatched. This CDR3 comprises 13 residues. Germline assignment: CDR1 DFQATT and CDR2 SNEGSKA (reference sequence). The CDR3 protein is CSASGKAGDEQYF. CDR3 bases: TGCAGTGCTAGTGGGAAGGCGGGAGACGAGCAGTACTTC.

This chain uses TRBV7-6 with TRBJ2-3; D could derive from TRBD1 or TRBD2 (5 bases each). CDR1 SGHVS and CDR2 FNYEAQ come from the germline V gene. Trimming cost V 5 bases and J 1 base, with 13 bases left between them. The CDR3 sequence is 15 residues long. CDR3: CASSPPGPGTDTQYF. The CDR3 DNA reads TGTGCCAGCAGCCCACCGGGACCCGGCACAGATACGCAGTATTTT.

This clonotype was observed a handful of times. The chain recombines TRBV5-6 with TRBJ2-5, with TRBD2 matching over 13 bases. With V trimmed by 2 bases and J by 4 bases, 8 bases remained unmatched. Germline loops: CDR1 SGHDT, CDR2 YYEEEE. The length of the CDR3 is 17 residues. Written as DNA, the CDR3 is TGTGCCAGCAGCTTTTCCACTAGCGGGGGGGCCCGAGAGACCCAGTACTTC. Protein: CASSFSTSGGARETQYF.

This chain joins TRBV4-2 and TRBJ2-1; D is ambiguous. The V end lost 5 bases, the J end lost 2 bases, and 16 bases lay between the germline ends. Germline loops: CDR1 LGHNA, CDR2 YNFKEQ. This CDR3 has 16 residues. CDR3 nucleotide sequence: TGTGCCAGCAGCGAAGTGGCCCCAAAGCCCTACAATGAGCAGTTCTTC. It is translated as CASSEVAPKPYNEQFF.

This clonotype was found a few times. The rearrangement links TRBV7-9 to TRBJ1-1, with D unclear. The ends were cut back, 2 bases at V and 7 bases at J, with 8 bases in the middle. The CDR3 spans 12 residues. Germline CDR1 and CDR2: SEHNR and FQNEAQ (reference sequence). CDR3 nucleotide sequence: TGTGCCAGCAGCTTACTCTGGGGTGAAGCTTTCTTT. Translating gives CASSLLWGEAFF.

This clonotype was counted a few times. The chain couples TRBV15 to TRBJ1-6; perhaps TRBD1 as D (5 bases). Trimming shortened V by 5 bases and J by 14 bases, and 19 bases separated the two germline ends. Germline V CDR1 and CDR2: LNHNV, YYDKDF (reference sequence). The CDR3 is made up of 14 amino acids. The CDR3 DNA reads TGTGCCACCAGCCCCCAGGGATCCCGGGGGGCCCTCCACTTT. It codes for CATSPQGSRGALHF.

This chain connects TRBV20-1 to TRBJ2-3, with TRBD2 matching over 7 bases. V dropped 6 bases and J dropped 2; count of bases not matched to a gene: 11. This CDR3 region has 15 residues. CDR1 is DFQATT, CDR2 SNEGSKA, per germline (reference sequence). The DNA for the CDR3 is TGCAGTGCACCTAACTTGGGGACTACCACAGATACGCAGTATTTT. Translated: CSAPNLGTTTDTQYF.

The V call is TRBV3-1, the J call TRBJ2-1, with 9 bases identical to TRBD2. The CDR3 contains 16 residues. V shed 4 bases and J 0 bases; nucleotides not matched to a gene: 4. Germline V lookup: CDR1 LGHDT, CDR2 YNNKEL (reference sequence). CDR3 nucleotides: TGTGCCAGCAGCCCTAGCGGGACGACCTCCTACAATGAGCAGTTCTTC. Amino acids: CASSPSGTTSYNEQFF.

This clonotype was seen ten or more times. The chain has TRBV10-3 and TRBJ2-6, with a tentative D call TRBD1 (5 bases). This CDR3 comprises 15 residues. V was shortened by 6 bases and J by 2 bases, with 11 bases between the two germline ends. CDR1 and CDR2 from the germline V gene are ENHRY and SYGVKD. The CDR3 DNA reads TGTGCCATCAGGTCAGGGTTTGCTGGGGCCAACGTCCTGACTTTC. Translating gives CAIRSGFAGANVLTF.

This clonotype was counted at least ten times. The chain has TRBV6-1 and TRBJ1-1; no firm D call. The CDR3 covers 14 residues. Per the germline V gene, CDR1 is MNHNS and CDR2 is SASEGT. Trimming removed 8 bases at V and 4 bases at J, with 17 bases between. CDR3 region: CASFGVRGGTEAFF. The CDR3 coding sequence is TGTGCCAGCTTCGGGGTACGAGGTGGCACTGAAGCTTTCTTT.

This clonotype turned up a few times. The chain recombines TRBV7-9 with TRBJ2-7; 10 nucleotides align to TRBD1. CDR1 is SEHNR and CDR2 is FQNEAQ in the germline V gene (reference sequence). The V and J ends lost 5 bases and 2 bases, in that order; junction bases with no gene match: 9. The CDR3 totals 16 residues. The CDR3 spells CASSLNPDRGAYEQYF. The DNA for the CDR3 is TGTGCCAGCAGCCTTAACCCGGACAGGGGGGCCTACGAGCAGTACTTC.

The chain uses TRBV28 and TRBJ2-1; 7 bases are a match to TRBD1. This CDR3 has 15 amino acids. V lost 5 bases, J lost 7 bases, and 11 bases stayed unmatched. Germline CDR1 MDHEN, CDR2 SYDVKM. This chain's CDR3 is CASSVSTGTWNEQFF. CDR3 nucleotides: TGTGCCAGCAGTGTCTCGACAGGGACCTGGAATGAGCAGTTCTTC. The entire variable domain, with the rest obtained from reference TRBV28 and TRBJ2-1, is as follows: DVKVTQSSRYLVKRTGEKVFLECVQDMDHENMFWYRQDPGLGLRLIYFSYDVKMKEKGDIPEGYSVSREKKERFSLILESASTNQTSMYLCASSVSTGTWNEQFFGPGTRLTVL.

This clonotype was found many times. The chain uses TRBV2 and TRBJ2-2, with D perhaps matching TRBD2 (6 bases). Trimming took off 3 bases at V and 0 bases at J, with 8 bases between the two ends. CDR1 SNHLY and CDR2 FYNNEI come from the germline V gene. The CDR3 is 15 residues long. The CDR3 DNA follows: TGTGCCAGCAGTGATGGGACTGCGAACACCGGGGAGCTGTTTTTT. It encodes CASSDGTANTGELFF. The whole variable domain, filled in from reference TRBV2 and TRBJ2-2, reads EPEVTQTPSHQVTQMGQEVILRCVPISNHLYFYWYRQILGQKVEFLVSFYNNEISEKSEIFDDQFSVERPDGSNFTLKIRSTKLEDSAMYFCASSDGTANTGELFFGEGSRLTVL.

This chain joins TRBV9 and TRBJ2-7; TRBD2 aligns across 11 bases. The CDR3 is made up of 16 amino acids. The trim removed 0 bases at V and 6 bases at J, leaving 8 bases unmatched. Germline V gene sequence: CDR1 SGDLS, CDR2 YYNGEE. The CDR3 DNA sequence: TGTGCCAGCAGCGTAGGGGTAGCGGGAGGGCAGGGCGAGCAGTACTTC. Residues: CASSVGVAGGQGEQYF.

This clonotype was seen more than once but under ten times. This chain connects TRBV19 to TRBJ2-7, with 9 bases aligning to TRBD1. The CDR3 loop spans 14 amino acids. V lost 11 bases, J lost 7 bases, and 15 bases stayed unmatched. CDR1 is LNHDA, CDR2 SQIVND, per germline (reference sequence). The CDR3 nucleotides read TGTGCCTCTAAGCGGACAGGGGTTAGAGAAGAGCAGTACTTC. Amino acid sequence: CASKRTGVREEQYF.

This clonotype occurred a few times. The rearrangement uses TRBV4-2 and TRBJ2-6, with a possible D match to TRBD2 (6 bases). With 3 bases removed from V and 0 bases from J, the gap between germline ends came to 15 bases. The CDR3 runs 18 residues. Germline V lookup: CDR1 LGHNA, CDR2 YNFKEQ. The CDR3 DNA is TGTGCCAGCAGCCAGTTCACGACGGGAGCCTCTGGGGCCAACGTCCTGACTTTC. This translates into CASSQFTTGASGANVLTF.